This TCR beta chain appears in the sequencing data of a study of T cell responses to AZD1222 COVID-19 vaccine. Study-wide results and limits: Close to half of all spike-specific TCRs reportedly target regions of the variants that are unmutated. Baseline serostatus was positive in only a handful of AZD1222 recipients. Donor demographics were predominantly white British with a female majority; clonal diversity may be underestimated. An increase in Spike-specific TCR breadth and depth was observed after two AZD1222 doses.

Assay: immunoSEQ multiplex PCR; the TCRdb copy retains only in-frame clones and omits some. Among 150,000 to 200,000 clones listed, just under 90% were seen once. The CDR3 runs 16 residues. Germline CDR1 SEHNR, CDR2 FQNEAQ (reference sequence). V shed 5 bases and J 10 bases; nucleotides not matched to a gene: 9. Note on this clone: What it recognizes is unknown.

The TCR comes from an adult who received the MenACWY meningococcal vaccine as a control. This chain joins TRBV7-9 and TRBJ2-1; TRBD2 matches at 15 bases. The sequences come from peripheral blood, collected 28 days after the second dose of the MenACWY control vaccine. CDR3 nucleotide sequence: TGTGCCAGCAGCGCGGTTGGACTAGCGGGAGGGCCCGAGCAGTTCTTC. Residues: CASSAVGLAGGPEQFF.